The clone carrying this T cell receptor beta chain was seen only once. The antigen is undetermined. Every donor was a healthy person donating bone marrow. V gave up 2 bases and J gave up 4 bases; unmatched junction bases: 8. In germline, CDR1 is SGHVS, CDR2 FQNEAQ. The CDR3 has 17 amino acids. This specimen comes from a study of cytomegalovirus exposure and HLA in healthy donors. Primers included in the PCR were 60 Vbeta and 13 Jbeta primers. Only in-frame clones appear in the TCRdb table, and some are missing; sequencing was by immunoSEQ multiplex PCR. Altogether about 160,000 clones are present, around 85% being singletons, with the ten largest covering about 4.4%. Study findings and constraints: Common viral pathogens seemed to be connected with several of the most significant clusters, according to a later analysis. Earlier findings revealed that most TCR beta V segments proved productive either about 87% or about 30% of the time.

This receptor was obtained from a man aged 40-49 years in good health and CMV-seronegative. The sequenced sample was PBMCs. The chain links TRBV7-8 to TRBJ2-3, with 11 bases matching TRBD1. The CDR3 nucleotides read TGTGCCAGCAGCTTACCCCCCCAGGGACAGGGGGCAGATACGCAGTATTTT. Encoded protein: CASSLPPQGQGADTQYF.